This is a list of T cell receptor beta chains from one sample in a study of CD8 T cells in ankylosing spondylitis. TCRdb redid the calling of the 5' RACE reads with MiXCR, one entry per CDR3 protein. The sample yields 130,000 or so distinct CDR3 sequences, 17% seen once. The material sequenced was blood, either unsorted or a sorted T cell fraction (not recorded which). The receptor set was obtained from a male donor with ankylosing spondylitis. CDR3s include the opening cysteine and the closing phenylalanine or tryptophan. D genes are given only for firm matches. Size tells how often a clone was seen (once, few, many) or the class of an expanded clone, and some rows leave it out.

cdr3_length,d_call,v_call,clone_size,j_call,cdr3_nt,cdr3_aa
15,.,TRBV7-9,many,TRBJ2-7,TGTGCCAGCAGCTTAGGGTCTGGGTCGGTAAACGAGCAGTACTTC,CASSLGSGSVNEQYF
13,.,TRBV7-6,.,TRBJ1-2,TGTGCCAGCAGTCCCGGGCCCTCCTATGGCTACACCTTC,CASSPGPSYGYTF
15,.,TRBV7-9,.,TRBJ1-4,TGTGCCAGCAGCTTAGTGGGGAACAATAATGAAAAACTGTTTTTT,CASSLVGNNNEKLFF
10,.,TRBV6-2/TRBV6-3,few,TRBJ2-7,TGTGCCAGCCGACAGAACGAGCAGTACTTC,CASRQNEQYF
13,.,TRBV7-9,few,TRBJ2-1,TGTGCCAGCAGCCGGGGGTCCTACAATGAGCAGTTCTTC,CASSRGSYNEQFF
15,.,TRBV28,.,TRBJ2-7,TGTGCCAGCACCAGTCCCGGGGGCTCAGAAGACGAGCAGTACTTC,CASTSPGGSEDEQYF
14,.,TRBV7-8,.,TRBJ2-3,TGTGCCAGCAGCTTAGCGGGGGCGGGGTATACGCAGTATTTT,CASSLAGAGYTQYF
16,.,TRBV5-1,.,TRBJ2-1,TGCGCCAGCAGCTCCGACAGCCGATACTCCTACAATGAGCAGTTCTTC,CASSSDSRYSYNEQFF
16,.,TRBV5-1,few,TRBJ1-2,TGCGCCAGCAGCTTGCTACCGGCCTCAATGGACCGTGGCTACACCTTC,CASSLLPASMDRGYTF
12,.,TRBV20-1,few,TRBJ2-1,TGCAGTGCTGGGGCAGGGGATTATGAGCAGTTCTTC,CSAGAGDYEQFF
15,.,TRBV7-9,.,TRBJ2-1,TGTGCCAGCAGCCAGACGACTTTATTATACAATGAGCAGTTCTTC,CASSQTTLLYNEQFF
11,.,TRBV7-9,many,TRBJ1-5,TGTGCCAGCAGCGGCCGGGGGCCCCAGCATTTT,CASSGRGPQHF
15,TRBD1,TRBV6-5,few,TRBJ1-3,TGTGCCAGCAGTTCGACAGGGAGCTCTGGAAACACCATATATTTT,CASSSTGSSGNTIYF
14,.,TRBV19,.,TRBJ2-7,TGTGCCAGTACCCCTCGGCAGTGGGGGAGCGAGCAGTACTTC,CASTPRQWGSEQYF
12,.,TRBV6-5,few,TRBJ2-7,TGTGCCAGCAGTTACGGAACGGGGGAGCAGTACTTC,CASSYGTGEQYF
12,.,TRBV28,.,TRBJ2-2,TGTGCCAGCAACGGGGGAGCCGGGGAGCTGTTTTTT,CASNGGAGELFF
11,.,TRBV29-1,.,TRBJ1-1,TGCAGCGTTATCAGGGACACTGAAGCTTTCTTT,CSVIRDTEAFF
15,TRBD1,TRBV27,few,TRBJ2-7,TGTGCCAGCAGTCCGAGACAGGGTCCGTTCTACGAGCAGTACTTC,CASSPRQGPFYEQYF
15,.,TRBV27,.,TRBJ2-1,TGTGCCAGCAGTTCATTACCTAGCTCCTACAATGAGCAGTTCTTC,CASSSLPSSYNEQFF
13,TRBD2,TRBV24-1,many,TRBJ2-2,TGTGCCACCAGCCTAGCGGGGACCGGGGAGCTGTTTTTT,CATSLAGTGELFF
15,TRBD2,TRBV12-3/TRBV12-4,.,TRBJ2-1,TGTGCCAGCAGTAAGACTAGCGGTACTTACAATGAGCAGTTCTTC,CASSKTSGTYNEQFF
17,TRBD2,TRBV11-1,.,TRBJ2-1,TGTGCCAGCAGCCGCTGGAGTAGCGGGGACTCCTACAATGAGCAGTTCTTC,CASSRWSSGDSYNEQFF
19,.,TRBV7-6,.,TRBJ2-7,TGTGCCAGCAGCTTCAGCCGTCCGGACACACTCACCATTCCCTACGAGCAGTACTTC,CASSFSRPDTLTIPYEQYF
12,.,TRBV2,.,TRBJ1-2,TGTGCCAGCAGTGCGGGGGGCGTTGGCTACACCTTC,CASSAGGVGYTF
16,.,TRBV7-2,many,TRBJ2-2,TGTGCCAGCAGCTTAGCCTTGGGATCGAACACCGGGGAGCTGTTTTTT,CASSLALGSNTGELFF